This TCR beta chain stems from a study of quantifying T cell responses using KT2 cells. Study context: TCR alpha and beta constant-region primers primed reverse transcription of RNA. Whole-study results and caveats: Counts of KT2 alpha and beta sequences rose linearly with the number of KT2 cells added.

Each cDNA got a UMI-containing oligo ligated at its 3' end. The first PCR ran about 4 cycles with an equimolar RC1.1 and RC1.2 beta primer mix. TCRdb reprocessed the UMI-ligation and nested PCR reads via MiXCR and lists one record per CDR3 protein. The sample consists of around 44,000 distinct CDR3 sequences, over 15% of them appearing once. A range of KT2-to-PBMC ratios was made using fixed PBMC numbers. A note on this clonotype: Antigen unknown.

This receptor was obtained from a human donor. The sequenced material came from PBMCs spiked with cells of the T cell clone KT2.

CDR3 DNA sequence: TGTGCCAGTAGTGGGGGACAGGGACTCAATGAAAAACTGTTTTTT. As protein: CASSGGQGLNEKLFF. This chain connects TRBV19 to TRBJ1-4, with TRBD1 matching 9 bases. The ends lost 5 bases at V and 5 bases at J; junction bases unmatched: 6. The CDR3 length is 15 residues. Germline V lookup: CDR1 LNHDA, CDR2 SQIVND (reference sequence).